This T cell receptor (beta chain) was documented in a study of cytomegalovirus exposure and HLA in healthy donors. V lost 4 bases to trimming and J lost 4 bases, with 18 bases between them. The CDR3 is 15 amino acids. From germline, CDR1 is SGHRS and CDR2 YFSETQ. The PCR used 60 Vbeta and 13 Jbeta primers. The assay was immunoSEQ multiplex PCR, and TCRdb's table has in-frame clones only and misses some. This sample carries 130,000 or so clones, roughly four fifths of them seen once, and the ten largest clones take about 1.8%. This chain uses TRBV5-1 with TRBJ2-7, with D tentatively TRBD2 (5 bases). Sequenced sample: PBMCs. The TCR originated in a man aged 35 to 55 in good health and CMV-seronegative. CDR3 DNA: TGCGCCAGCAGCCCCACCCCCGGGGAACCTTACGAGCAGTACTTC. This gives the protein CASSPTPGEPYEQYF.